The 23 T cell receptor beta chains reported below all come from one sample, sequenced in a study of blood T cell repertoires in COVID-19. TCRdb's copy holds only in-frame clones and misses some; the assay was immunoSEQ multiplex PCR. In the table there are some 290,000 clones, approximately 81% of which are singletons. The sequenced sample was peripheral blood. These TCRs come from a woman aged 60 to 75 with active or convalescent COVID-19.

This chain uses TRBV15 with TRBJ2-5; tentatively, D is TRBD1 (5 bases). V lost 3 bases and J 0 bases, leaving 14 bases between the germline ends. The CDR3 is 16 residues long. CDR1 and CDR2 from the germline V gene are LNHNV and YYDKDF (reference sequence). CDR3 amino acids: CATSRDILEYQETQYF. In nucleotides, the CDR3 is TGTGCCACCAGCAGGGACATTTTGGAGTACCAAGAGACCCAGTACTTC.

The chain couples TRBV14 to TRBJ1-5; D is undetermined. The CDR3 spans 15 residues. The ends were cut back, 4 bases at V and 1 base at J, with 11 bases in the middle. The V gene's germline CDR1 is SGHDN and CDR2 FVKESK. CDR3 protein: CASSPTEGSNQPQHF. The CDR3 nucleotides are TGTGCCAGCAGCCCCACTGAGGGAAGCAATCAGCCCCAGCATTTT.

A single count supports this clone. This chain links TRBV4-1 with TRBJ2-7, with 7 bases fitting TRBD1. Per the germline V gene, CDR1 is MGHRA and CDR2 is YSYEKL. V was pared by 0 bases and J by 3 bases, with 5 bases of the junction left unmatched. The CDR3 sequence is 15 residues long. The CDR3 DNA reads as TGCGCCAGCAGCCAAGATAGAGCAGGGGGCTACGAGCAGTACTTC. As protein: CASSQDRAGGYEQYF.

This chain's CDR3 is CASSLRAGGHEQFF. Here the CDR3 DNA reads TGTGCCAGCAGTCTCCGAGCGGGGGGGCATGAGCAGTTCTTC. The V and J genes are TRBV27 and TRBJ2-1; 10 bases map to TRBD2. This CDR3 has 14 residues. The junction had 6 bases not matched to a gene; V was cut back by 5 bases and J by 8 bases. Germline values: CDR1 MNHEY, CDR2 SMNVEV (reference sequence).

The chain joins TRBV7-2 to TRBJ2-7, with D uncertain. The germline V gene encodes CDR1 SGHTA and CDR2 FQGNSA. Trimming stripped 4 bases from V and 7 bases from J, with 14 bases between. CDR3 size: 13 residues. CDR3 DNA sequence: TGTGCCAGCAGCTCCGTACTGGTTCCGGAGCAGTACTTC. Translating gives CASSSVLVPEQYF.

The V call is TRBV4-1, the J call TRBJ2-6; 14 bases align to TRBD2. Germline V gene data show CDR1 as MGHRA and CDR2 as YSYEKL. The CDR3 runs to 19 residues. V lost 0 bases, J lost 2 bases, and 3 bases stayed unmatched. The chain's CDR3 is CASSQERLAGGPGANVLTF. The CDR3 nucleotides are TGCGCCAGCAGCCAAGAGAGACTAGCGGGGGGGCCTGGGGCCAACGTCCTGACTTTC.

V and J are TRBV28 and TRBJ1-6; the D gene is possibly TRBD1 (5 bases). In germline, CDR1 is MDHEN, CDR2 SYDVKM. Trimming removed 3 bases at V and 10 bases at J, with 13 bases between. This CDR3 is built from 14 residues. The CDR3 here is CASSLGGVRSPLHF. The CDR3 DNA reads TGTGCCAGCAGTTTGGGGGGGGTTCGGTCACCCCTCCACTTT.

The chain combines TRBV3-1 (or the pseudogene TRBV3-2) with TRBJ2-3; 10 nucleotides agree with TRBD2. This CDR3 is built from 15 residues. V was clipped by 5 bases and J by 6 bases; unmatched bases: 8. Germline CDR1 and CDR2: LGHDT and YNNKEL (reference sequence). CDR3 bases: TGTGCCAGCAGCTTACCTAGCGGGGGTCGGGATACGCAGTATTTT. It encodes CASSLPSGGRDTQYF.

This sequence joins TRBV6-5 and TRBJ1-2; D may be TRBD1 (6 bases). Germline values: CDR1 MNHEY, CDR2 SVGAGI. V was cut by 6 bases and J by 0 bases, with 14 bases left in between. CDR3 length: 15 residues. CDR3 bases: TGTGCCAGCAGGCCGGGGGGCGGATCTAACTATGGCTACACCTTC. Its translation is CASRPGGGSNYGYTF.

The chain couples TRBV4-2 to TRBJ2-1, with 7 bases fitting TRBD2. Germline-derived CDR1 and CDR2 are LGHNA and YNFKEQ. This CDR3 comprises 13 residues. V dropped 6 bases and J dropped 9; count of bases not matched to a gene: 8. The CDR3 region is CASRGTTKGEQFF. In DNA form, the CDR3 reads TGTGCCAGCAGGGGGACTACCAAGGGTGAGCAGTTCTTC.

The rearrangement uses TRBV4-1 and TRBJ1-2; D is uncertain. Germline loops: CDR1 MGHRA, CDR2 YSYEKL. CDR3 length: 16 residues. Trimming removed 0 bases at V and 4 bases at J, with 15 bases between. CDR3 sequence: CASSQDVTAGGYGYTF. In DNA, the CDR3 is TGCGCCAGCAGCCAAGATGTAACAGCCGGAGGCTATGGCTACACCTTC.

DNA for the CDR3: TGTGCCAGCAGCCCTAGACGGACTAGCGGCACAGATACGCAGTATTTT. This translates into CASSPRRTSGTDTQYF. V is TRBV11-2 and J is TRBJ2-3; the match to TRBD2 covers 9 bases. This CDR3 is built from 16 residues. V was pared by 5 bases and J by 1 base, with 7 bases of the junction left unmatched. Germline V gene data show CDR1 as SGHAT and CDR2 as FQNNGV.

This clone has just one count. J is TRBJ1-2 and V is TRBV7-6; 10 bases map to TRBD1. Looked up from germline, CDR1 is SGHVS and CDR2 is FNYEAQ. The ends lost 5 bases at V and 4 bases at J; junction bases unmatched: 4. The CDR3 is made up of 14 amino acids. CDR3 DNA: TGTGCCAGCAGCCAAAGGACAGGGGGCTATGGCTACACCTTC. Protein product: CASSQRTGGYGYTF.

The chain has TRBV12-5 and TRBJ1-5; D unclear. Trimming pared 6 bases from V and 2 bases from J, leaving 14 bases between. The germline CDR1 and CDR2 sequences are LGHNT and FRNRAP. This CDR3 has 15 amino acids. The CDR3 sequence is CASGDTLSGNQPQHF. CDR3 coding DNA: TGTGCTAGTGGGGATACACTATCCGGCAATCAGCCCCAGCATTTT.

This clone was found once. The chain recombines TRBV4-1 with TRBJ1-1; D remains ambiguous. The germline V and J ends were trimmed by 0 bases and 0 bases, with 5 bases remaining between them. Germline CDR1 is MGHRA and CDR2 is YSYEKL. The CDR3 spans 14 residues. The DNA of the CDR3 is TGCGCCAGCAGCCAAGACCAGATGAACACTGAAGCTTTCTTT. Translated, it gives CASSQDQMNTEAFF.

This clone was seen just once. J is TRBJ1-5 and V is TRBV6-5, with 9 bases fitting TRBD1. This CDR3 has 15 residues. Germline CDR1 is MNHEY and CDR2 is SVGAGI. Germline trimming cut 6 bases from V and 6 bases from J; bases unmatched to any gene: 9. CDR3 bases: TGTGCCAGCAGGGGACAGGGAATAGTTTCTCAGCCCCAGCATTTT. It encodes CASRGQGIVSQPQHF.

The chain carries TRBV6-5 and TRBJ2-7, with D perhaps matching TRBD1 (5 bases). This CDR3 has 14 residues. The germline V and J ends were trimmed by 8 bases and 1 base, with 15 bases remaining between them. Germline loops: CDR1 MNHEY, CDR2 SVGAGI. CDR3: CASRSTGNSYEQYF. CDR3 bases: TGTGCCAGCCGAAGTACAGGAAATTCCTACGAGCAGTACTTC.

The chain has TRBV20-1 and TRBJ2-2; TRBD1 matches at 7 bases. After removal of 3 bases from V and 6 bases from J, the junction contained 10 bases not matched to a gene. This CDR3 is built from 15 residues. The germline CDR1 and CDR2 sequences are DFQATT and SNEGSKA (reference sequence). The CDR3 sequence: CSASLPGQRSGELFF. The DNA of the CDR3 is TGCAGTGCTAGTTTACCGGGACAGAGATCCGGGGAGCTGTTTTTT.

This clone was seen just once. The chain joins TRBV30 to TRBJ1-5, with TRBD1 matching over 7 bases. The V gene's germline CDR1 is GTSNPN and CDR2 SVGIG (reference sequence). CDR3 length: 13 residues. After removal of 0 bases from V and 7 bases from J, the junction contained 3 bases not matched to a gene. The CDR3 region is CAWSVTGSQPQHF. The CDR3 bases are TGTGCCTGGAGTGTGACAGGGTCCCAGCCCCAGCATTTT.

The chain uses TRBV10-2 and TRBJ1-5; the D is unclear. This CDR3 has 12 residues. Trimming removed 8 bases at V and 2 bases at J, with 7 bases between. Germline V gene lookup returns CDR1 WSHSY and CDR2 SAAADI. The CDR3: CASSGGNQPQHF. In DNA form, the CDR3 reads TGCGCCAGCTCAGGCGGCAATCAGCCCCAGCATTTT.

On this clone: At one boundary the junction diverges from the germline segment, which might be a read error. The chain combines TRBV7-7 with TRBJ2-7, with D perhaps matching TRBD2 (6 bases). CDR1 is SSHAT, CDR2 FNYEAQ, per germline (reference sequence). The CDR3 runs to 17 residues. CDR3 region: CASSPLVGTSSSYEQYF. CDR3 nucleotide sequence: TGTGCTAGCAGCCCTCTAGTAGGGACTTCGAGCTCCTACGAGCAGTACTTC.

The chain combines TRBV18 with TRBJ1-2; TRBD1 aligns across 9 bases. Trimming at V came to 2 bases and at J to 6 bases, leaving 4 bases not matched to a gene. Germline loops: CDR1 KGHSH, CDR2 LQKENI. The CDR3 is 14 amino acids. CDR3 protein: CASSPEDRGDGYTF. The CDR3 nucleotides read TGTGCCAGCTCACCAGAGGACAGGGGAGATGGCTACACCTTC.

This chain uses TRBV7-9 with TRBJ2-7, with 7 bases matching TRBD2. The CDR3 loop spans 14 amino acids. Germline trimming cut 8 bases from V and 4 bases from J; bases unmatched to any gene: 11. Germline assignment: CDR1 SEHNR and CDR2 FQNEAQ (reference sequence). The CDR3 loop is CASAASGLYYEQYF. DNA of the CDR3: TGTGCCAGCGCCGCTAGCGGTCTCTATTACGAGCAGTACTTC.